Listed here are 8 T cell receptor beta chains from one sample, sequenced in a study of OX40 agonist ivuxolimab in advanced cancers. TCRdb's table, derived via immunoSEQ multiplex PCR, lists solely in-frame clones and lacks some. This table holds 65,000 to 85,000 clones, around 86% found once. The specimen comprised CD4+ or CD8+ T cells sorted from blood, sampled in a trial of the OX40 agonist ivuxolimab. The receptors derive from an adult with an advanced solid tumor such as melanoma, head and neck, liver or kidney cancer.

The chain has TRBV11-3 and TRBJ2-5; D may be TRBD1 or TRBD2 (6 bases each). Germline lookup yields CDR1 SGHNT and CDR2 YENEEA. V gave up 4 bases and J gave up 2 bases, with 14 bases separating them. The CDR3 has 15 amino acids. CDR3 nucleotide sequence: TGTGCCAGCAGCTCCCAAGGGGGGATTCAAGAGACCCAGTACTTC. This gives the protein CASSSQGGIQETQYF.

This clone has only one observation. The V call is TRBV19, the J call TRBJ1-4; D may be TRBD1 (5 bases). CDR3 size: 15 residues. Looked up from germline, CDR1 is LNHDA and CDR2 is SQIVND (reference sequence). V was clipped by 3 bases and J by 0 bases, with 8 bases between them. The DNA of the CDR3 is TGTGCCAGTAGTATCGGGGCGGCAACTAATGAAAAACTGTTTTTT. Its translation is CASSIGAATNEKLFF.

V is TRBV5-6 and J is TRBJ2-5; 7 nucleotides line up with TRBD2. CDR1 and CDR2 from the germline V gene are SGHDT and YYEEEE. J gave up 5 bases and V 4 bases, and 5 bases lay outside the gene matches. This CDR3 spans 13 amino acids. The CDR3 coding sequence is TGTGCCAGCAGCGGGAGGGCGGGCGAGACCCAGTACTTC. It yields the protein CASSGRAGETQYF.

The chain uses TRBV5-4 and TRBJ1-5; possibly TRBD1 for D (6 bases). CDR3 size: 16 residues. In germline, CDR1 is SGHNT, CDR2 YYREEE (reference sequence). The V and J ends lost 0 bases and 3 bases respectively, with 13 bases between them. CDR3 in DNA: TGTGCCAGCAGCTTGGAGGGGGGCTCACCCAATCAGCCCCAGCATTTT. Protein sequence: CASSLEGGSPNQPQHF.

The chain combines TRBV2 with TRBJ1-3; D remains unclear. Germline CDR1 SNHLY, CDR2 FYNNEI. The CDR3 runs 14 residues. Trimming pared 5 bases from V and 3 bases from J, leaving 11 bases between. CDR3 sequence: CASSLVRDGNTIYF. The CDR3 nucleotides are TGTGCCAGCAGTCTAGTTAGGGATGGAAACACCATATATTTT. The full variable domain, in which reference TRBV2 and TRBJ1-3 provide the parts outside the CDR3, is EPEVTQTPSHQVTQMGQEVILRCVPISNHLYFYWYRQILGQKVEFLVSFYNNEISEKSEIFDDQFSVERPDGSNFTLKIRSTKLEDSAMYFCASSLVRDGNTIYFGEGSWLTVV.

This chain joins TRBV4-1 and TRBJ2-2; 14 nucleotides match TRBD2. The CDR3 sequence is 20 residues long. CDR1 MGHRA and CDR2 YSYEKL come from the germline V gene. The ends lost 0 bases at V and 0 bases at J; junction bases unmatched: 6. The CDR3 is CASSQDPGLAGGPNTGELFF. In DNA form, the CDR3 reads TGCGCCAGCAGCCAAGATCCCGGACTAGCGGGGGGTCCGAACACCGGGGAGCTGTTTTTT.

Regarding this clone: The same CDR3 arises from other DNA sequences in this sample as well. CDR3 protein: CASSESRGGQGHEAFF. The CDR3 DNA is TGTGCCAGCAGTGAATCCCGTGGGGGACAGGGGCATGAAGCTTTCTTT. The rearrangement uses TRBV25-1 and TRBJ1-1; the match to TRBD1 covers 10 bases. CDR3 length: 16 amino acids. With 1 base clipped from V and 7 bases from J, the junction kept 9 bases outside the gene matches. Germline V CDR1 and CDR2: MGHDK, SYGVNS.

Only a few counts were recorded for this clone. The V gene is TRBV29-1, the J gene TRBJ2-5; D is ambiguous. The germline gives CDR1 SQVTM, CDR2 ANQGSEA. V was cut by 5 bases and J by 5 bases, with 12 bases left in between. The CDR3 extends over 12 amino acids. The CDR3 loop is CSVSYPLETQYF. CDR3 coding DNA: TGCAGCGTTTCCTACCCCCTTGAGACCCAGTACTTC. The full variable domain, completed using reference TRBV29-1 and TRBJ2-5, is SAVISQKPSRDICQRGTSLTIQCQVDSQVTMMFWYRQQPGQSLTLIATANQGSEATYESGFVIDKFPISRPNLTFSTLTVSNMSPEDSSIYLCSVSYPLETQYFGPGTRLLVL.